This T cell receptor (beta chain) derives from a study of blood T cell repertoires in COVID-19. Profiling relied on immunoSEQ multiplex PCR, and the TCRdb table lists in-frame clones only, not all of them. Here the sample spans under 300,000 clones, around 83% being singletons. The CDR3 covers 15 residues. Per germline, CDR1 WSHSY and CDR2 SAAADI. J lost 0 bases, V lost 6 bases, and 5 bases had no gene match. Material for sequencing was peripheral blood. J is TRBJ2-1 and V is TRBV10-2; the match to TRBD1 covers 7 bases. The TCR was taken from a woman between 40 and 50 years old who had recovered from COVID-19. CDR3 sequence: CASRQGSSSYNEQFF. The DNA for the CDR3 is TGCGCCAGCAGACAGGGGTCGAGCTCCTACAATGAGCAGTTCTTC.